The rows below give T cell receptor beta chains drawn from one sample of a study of T cell responses to AZD1222 COVID-19 vaccine. Sequencing used immunoSEQ multiplex PCR; TCRdb keeps in-frame clones, though not all of them. Of about 110,000 clones listed, roughly 80% are singletons. This specimen was peripheral blood, taken on day 0 of AZD1222 vaccination. Receptor source: an adult in good health. The CDR3 runs from the conserved cysteine through the conserved F or W. The D gene is left open where the match is weak. Size is omitted from some rows. Given values are once, few, many or a class for expanded clones.

-	TRBV29-1	-	TRBJ2-5	CSGGEEGTQYF	TGCAGCGGGGGTGAGGAGGGGACCCAGTACTTC
-	TRBV24-1	-	TRBJ1-2	CATSVQGNYGYTF	TGTGCCACCAGTGTTCAGGGAAACTATGGCTACACCTTC
-	TRBV7-9	-	TRBJ2-1	CASSLSMTPRYNEQFF	TGTGCCAGCAGCTTAAGCATGACCCCCCGCTACAATGAGCAGTTCTTC
-	TRBV7-2	-	TRBJ1-5	CASSSTGPLRPQHF	TGTGCCAGCAGCTCGACAGGTCCCCTTCGGCCCCAGCATTTT
-	TRBV10-2	-	TRBJ2-7	CASSASSYEQYF	TGCGCCAGCAGTGCTTCTTCCTACGAGCAGTACTTC
-	TRBV24-1	-	TRBJ1-6	CATSDSLFHNSPLHF	TGTGCCACCAGTGATTCTCTTTTCCATAATTCACCCCTCCACTTT
-	TRBV28	-	TRBJ1-5	CASIGSTVRNQPQHF	TGTGCCAGCATCGGTTCGACGGTTCGCAATCAGCCCCAGCATTTT
-	TRBV7-9	-	TRBJ2-7	CASSRTGSYEQYF	TGTGCCAGCAGCCGCACAGGGTCCTACGAGCAGTACTTC
-	TRBV24-1	-	TRBJ2-7	CATSDPLADEQYF	TGTGCCACCAGTGATCCCCTAGCAGACGAGCAGTACTTC
once	TRBV7-3	TRBD1	TRBJ1-3	CASSRTGGRGNTIYF	TGTGCCAGCAGCAGGACAGGGGGTAGAGGAAACACCATATATTTT
-	TRBV5-1	TRBD1	TRBJ1-6	CASSFGTADNSPLHF	TGCGCCAGCAGCTTCGGGACAGCCGATAATTCACCCCTCCACTTT
-	TRBV3-1/TRBV3-2	-	TRBJ1-5	CASSQAGGEGNQPQHF	TGTGCCAGCAGCCAAGCGGGGGGAGAGGGCAATCAGCCCCAGCATTTT
-	TRBV6-5	-	TRBJ2-5	CASSPRRIQETQYF	TGTGCCAGCAGTCCCCGACGGATCCAAGAGACCCAGTACTTC
-	TRBV12-3/TRBV12-4	-	TRBJ1-2	CASSLGVYGYTF	TGTGCCAGCAGTTTGGGTGTATATGGCTACACCTTC
-	TRBV11-2	-	TRBJ1-2	CASSLAPYGYTF	TGTGCCAGCAGCTTAGCCCCGTATGGCTACACCTTC
-	TRBV30	-	TRBJ2-2	CAWSTGPTGELFF	TGTGCCTGGAGTACTGGTCCCACCGGGGAGCTGTTTTTT
-	TRBV7-8	-	TRBJ1-2	CASSRGELSYGYTF	TGTGCCAGCAGCAGGGGCGAGCTAAGCTATGGCTACACCTTC
once	TRBV24-1	TRBD2	TRBJ2-3	CATSDPETSGASTDTQYF	TGTGCCACCAGTGACCCGGAAACTAGCGGGGCCAGCACAGATACGCAGTATTTT
-	TRBV9	TRBD2	TRBJ2-3	CASSVGASGGNTDTQYF	TGTGCCAGCAGCGTAGGGGCTAGCGGGGGTAACACAGATACGCAGTATTTT
-	TRBV6-6	TRBD2	TRBJ2-1	CASTRTSGSHEQFF	TGTGCCAGCACTCGGACTAGCGGGAGCCATGAGCAGTTCTTC
-	TRBV29-1	TRBD2	TRBJ2-5	CSVLATSGQETQYF	TGCAGCGTCTTAGCCACTAGCGGTCAAGAGACCCAGTACTTC
-	TRBV11-2	-	TRBJ2-7	CASSQYYEQYF	TGTGCCAGCAGCCAGTACTACGAGCAGTACTTC
-	TRBV7-2	-	TRBJ2-7	CASRGGPSYEQYF	TGTGCCAGCAGGGGTGGACCCTCCTACGAGCAGTACTTC
few	TRBV27	-	TRBJ2-1	CASCGAGGPMVYNEQFF	TGTGCCAGCTGTGGTGCCGGGGGGCCGATGGTATACAATGAGCAGTTCTTC
-	TRBV10-3	-	TRBJ2-3	CAISEYLASTDTQYF	TGTGCCATCAGTGAGTACCTAGCATCCACAGATACGCAGTATTTT
-	TRBV6-2/TRBV6-3	TRBD1	TRBJ2-7	CASSTPGQGTYEQYF	TGTGCCAGCAGTACGCCGGGACAGGGGACGTACGAGCAGTACTTC
-	TRBV5-1	TRBD2	TRBJ2-7	CASSLARLAGVVHEQYF	TGCGCCAGCAGCTTGGCGCGCCTAGCGGGAGTCGTCCACGAGCAGTACTTC
once	TRBV2	-	TRBJ1-6	CASSRDGNSPLHF	TGTGCCAGCAGTAGAGACGGTAATTCACCCCTCCACTTT
-	TRBV10-3	-	TRBJ2-7	CAIRNTLPYEQYF	TGTGCCATCCGAAACACGCTCCCCTACGAGCAGTACTTC
-	TRBV6-6	-	TRBJ1-5	CASSYEAPLANQPQHF	TGTGCCAGCAGTTACGAAGCCCCCCTGGCCAATCAGCCCCAGCATTTT
-	TRBV5-1	TRBD2	TRBJ2-3	CASRSSGASTDTQYF	TGCGCCAGCAGGTCCAGCGGGGCTAGCACAGATACGCAGTATTTT
-	TRBV7-9	TRBD1	TRBJ1-1	CASSAGQGNTEAFF	TGTGCCAGCAGCGCGGGACAGGGGAACACTGAAGCTTTCTTT
-	TRBV7-2	-	TRBJ1-6	CASSSRGRDSPLHF	TGTGCCAGCAGCTCAAGAGGCAGGGATTCACCCCTCCACTTT
-	TRBV30	TRBD1	TRBJ2-7	CAWSSVGTGRGEQYF	TGTGCCTGGAGCTCCGTCGGGACAGGGAGAGGGGAGCAGTACTTC
-	TRBV6-5	-	TRBJ1-1	CASSYSPHRDTEAFF	TGTGCCAGCAGTTACTCCCCCCACAGAGACACTGAAGCTTTCTTT
-	TRBV6-6	-	TRBJ2-7	CASRSGQIGEQYF	TGTGCCAGCAGGTCAGGACAGATCGGCGAGCAGTACTTC
-	TRBV20-1	-	TRBJ1-3	CSASNSLGNTIYF	TGCAGTGCTAGTAACTCCCTGGGGAACACCATATATTTT
-	TRBV28	-	TRBJ2-7	CASTQGRGLNEQYF	TGTGCCAGCACCCAGGGGAGGGGGCTGAACGAGCAGTACTTC
-	TRBV3-1/TRBV3-2	TRBD1	TRBJ1-2	CASSPAGQHYGYTF	TGTGCCAGCAGCCCGGCGGGACAGCACTATGGCTACACCTTC
-	TRBV18	-	TRBJ2-6	CASSPPPVANVLTF	TGTGCCAGCTCACCACCTCCCGTGGCCAACGTCCTGACTTTC
-	TRBV6-5	-	TRBJ1-4	CASRRGVVAEKLFF	TGTGCCAGCAGGCGGGGGGTAGTGGCGGAAAAACTGTTTTTT
many	TRBV5-1	-	TRBJ2-7	CASSSLSAGWSSYEQYF	TGCGCCAGCAGCTCTCTTTCGGCGGGGTGGAGCTCCTACGAGCAGTACTTC